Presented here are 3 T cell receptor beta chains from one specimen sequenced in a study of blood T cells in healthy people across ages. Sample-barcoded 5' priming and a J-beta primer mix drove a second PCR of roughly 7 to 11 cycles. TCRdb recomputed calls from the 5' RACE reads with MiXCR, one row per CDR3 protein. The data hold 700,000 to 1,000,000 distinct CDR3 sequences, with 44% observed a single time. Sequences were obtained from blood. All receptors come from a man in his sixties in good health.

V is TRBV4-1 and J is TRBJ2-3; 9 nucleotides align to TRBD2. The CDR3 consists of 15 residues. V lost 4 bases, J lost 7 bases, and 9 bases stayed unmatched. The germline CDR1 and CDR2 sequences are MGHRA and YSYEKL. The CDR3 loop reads CASSPLSGGRHTQYF. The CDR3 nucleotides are TGCGCCAGCAGCCCCCTTAGCGGGGGACGCCATACGCAGTATTTT.

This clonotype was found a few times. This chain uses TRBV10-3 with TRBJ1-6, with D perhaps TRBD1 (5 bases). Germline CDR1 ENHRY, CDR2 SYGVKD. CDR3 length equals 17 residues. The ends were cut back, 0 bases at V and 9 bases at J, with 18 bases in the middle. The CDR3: CAISESAGPPRGSPLHF. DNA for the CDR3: TGTGCCATCAGTGAGTCAGCAGGGCCCCCACGGGGTTCACCCCTCCACTTT.

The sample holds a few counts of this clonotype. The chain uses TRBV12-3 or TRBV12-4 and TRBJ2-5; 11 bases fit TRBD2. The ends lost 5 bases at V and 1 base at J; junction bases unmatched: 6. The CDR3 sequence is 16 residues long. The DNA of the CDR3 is TGTGCCAGCAGTGGGGGACTAGCGGATCGCCAAGAGACCCAGTACTTC. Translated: CASSGGLADRQETQYF.